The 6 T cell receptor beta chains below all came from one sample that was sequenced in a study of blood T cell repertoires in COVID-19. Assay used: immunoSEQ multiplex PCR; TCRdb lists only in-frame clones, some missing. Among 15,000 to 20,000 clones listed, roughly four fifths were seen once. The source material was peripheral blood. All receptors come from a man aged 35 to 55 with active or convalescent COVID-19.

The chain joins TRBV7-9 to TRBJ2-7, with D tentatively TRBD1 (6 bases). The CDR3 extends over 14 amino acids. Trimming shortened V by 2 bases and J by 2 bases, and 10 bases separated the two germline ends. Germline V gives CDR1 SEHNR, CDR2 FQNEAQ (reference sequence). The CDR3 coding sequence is TGTGCCAGCAGCTTAACAGGGAATGCCTACGAGCAGTACTTC. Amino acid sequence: CASSLTGNAYEQYF. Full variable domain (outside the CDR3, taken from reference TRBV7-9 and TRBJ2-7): DTGVSQNPRHKITKRGQNVTFRCDPISEHNRLYWYRQTLGQGPEFLTYFQNEAQLEKSRLLSDRFSAERPKGSFSTLEIQRTEQGDSAMYLCASSLTGNAYEQYFGPGTRLTVT.

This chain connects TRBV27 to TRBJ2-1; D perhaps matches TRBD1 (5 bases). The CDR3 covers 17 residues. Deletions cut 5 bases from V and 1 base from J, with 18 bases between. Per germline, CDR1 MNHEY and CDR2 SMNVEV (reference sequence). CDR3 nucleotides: TGTGCCAGCAGTCCCCGACGACAGCCACTATCCTACAATGAGCAGTTCTTC. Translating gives CASSPRRQPLSYNEQFF.

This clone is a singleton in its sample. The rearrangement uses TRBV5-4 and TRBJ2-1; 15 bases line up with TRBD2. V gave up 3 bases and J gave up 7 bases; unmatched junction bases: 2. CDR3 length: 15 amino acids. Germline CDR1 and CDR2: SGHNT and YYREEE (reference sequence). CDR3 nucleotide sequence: TGTGCCAGCAGCTGGACTAGCGGGGGGGCTAATGAGCAGTTCTTC. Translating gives CASSWTSGGANEQFF.

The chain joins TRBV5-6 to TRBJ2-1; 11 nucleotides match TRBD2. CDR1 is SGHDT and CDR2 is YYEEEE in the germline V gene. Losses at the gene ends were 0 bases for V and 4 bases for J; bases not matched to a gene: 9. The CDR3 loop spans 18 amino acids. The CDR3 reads CASSLGWASGGRYNEQFF. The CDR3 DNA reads TGTGCCAGCAGCTTGGGTTGGGCTAGCGGGGGGCGATACAATGAGCAGTTCTTC. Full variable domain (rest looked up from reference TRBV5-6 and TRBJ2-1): DAGVTQSPTHLIKTRGQQVTLRCSPKSGHDTVSWYQQALGQGPQFIFQYYEEEERQRGNFPDRFSGHQFPNYSSELNVNALLLGDSALYLCASSLGWASGGRYNEQFFGPGTRLTVL.

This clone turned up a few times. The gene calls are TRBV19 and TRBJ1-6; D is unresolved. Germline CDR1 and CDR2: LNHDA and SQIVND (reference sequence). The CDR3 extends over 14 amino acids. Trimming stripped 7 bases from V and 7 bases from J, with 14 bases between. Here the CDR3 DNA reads TGTGCCAGTACCCCCAGAGGGCCAAATTCACCCCTCCACTTT. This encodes CASTPRGPNSPLHF.

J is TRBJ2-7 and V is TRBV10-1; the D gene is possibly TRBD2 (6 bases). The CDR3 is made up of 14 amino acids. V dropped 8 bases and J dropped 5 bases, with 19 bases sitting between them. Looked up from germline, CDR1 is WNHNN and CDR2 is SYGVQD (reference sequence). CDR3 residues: CASSSGVLMHEQYF. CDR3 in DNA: TGCGCCAGCTCCTCGGGGGTTTTAATGCACGAGCAGTACTTC.